This TCR beta chain was obtained from a study of monozygotic twins with inflammatory bowel disease. The study's findings and limits: Resolution of different T cell subtypes was not achieved.

Details on this clonotype: What it binds is not known.

Germline CDR1 and CDR2: SGHTA and FQGNSA. The CDR3 has 12 residues. The input for each TCR library was roughly 3,800 ng of total RNA. No DNA is given; TCRdb re-called the 5' RACE reads and lists each CDR3 protein once. This sample's table has about 350,000 distinct CDR3 sequences. The sequencing input was blood. The receptor's source is a human donor with ulcerative colitis or Crohn's disease, or a healthy co-twin of an affected twin (not recorded which). The chain uses TRBV7-2 and TRBJ1-2. The CDR3 region is CASSQNSYGYTF.